This TCR beta chain was captured by sequencing in a study of blood T cell repertoires in COVID-19. Study information: Acute and convalescent COVID-19 samples came from the United States, Italy and Spain.

Living in about two dozen US areas, the participants were between roughly 18 and 89 years of age. Clinical history reported by participants formed the basis on which cohorts were assigned. Trimming shortened V by 6 bases and J by 5 bases, and 13 bases separated the two germline ends. Germline values: CDR1 LNHDA, CDR2 SQIVND (reference sequence). The CDR3 has 13 residues. Sequencing used immunoSEQ multiplex PCR; TCRdb keeps in-frame clones, though not all of them. The sample lists about 160,000 clones, approximately 81% occurring once. The rearrangement links TRBV19 to TRBJ2-5; the D gene is possibly TRBD2 (5 bases). The sample consisted of PBMCs or T cells enriched from blood (not recorded which). The sequence came from a woman aged 40 to 50 with acute COVID-19. CDR3 protein: CASRGLYSETQYF. Written as DNA, the CDR3 is TGTGCCAGTAGAGGACTGTACTCGGAGACCCAGTACTTC.